Shown below are 23 T cell receptor beta chains from a single sample sequenced in a study of response to subunit inactivated influenza vaccine. One entry per CDR3 protein results from TCRdb running MiXCR on the RT-PCR reads. The sample lists 700,000 to 900,000 distinct CDR3 sequences; 21% were seen once. The specimen was PBMCs from blood, collected about 5 days after vaccination. Receptors originate from a man aged 45-65 years who received an inactivated influenza vaccine.

This clonotype has ten or more counts. J is TRBJ2-3 and V is TRBV5-1, with 11 bases fitting TRBD2. Germline CDR1 reads SGHRS; CDR2 reads YFSETQ. The CDR3 loop spans 16 amino acids. J lost 2 bases, V lost 7 bases, and 9 bases had no gene match. This chain's CDR3 is CASGSIAGGNTDTQYF. CDR3 in DNA: TGCGCCAGCGGTTCGATAGCGGGGGGGAACACAGATACGCAGTATTTT.

This clonotype was counted between two and nine times. V and J are TRBV7-9 and TRBJ2-3, with D hard to call. This CDR3 comprises 14 residues. CDR1 and CDR2 (germline): SEHNR, FQNEAQ (reference sequence). V dropped 2 bases and J dropped 4 bases, with 10 bases sitting between them. The CDR3 DNA follows: TGTGCCAGCAGCTTATGGTTGGACCCAGATACGCAGTATTTT. Its translation is CASSLWLDPDTQYF.

The J gene is TRBJ1-1, the V gene TRBV6-1, with D possibly being TRBD1 (5 bases). Germline CDR1 and CDR2: MNHNS and SASEGT. CDR3 length: 16 residues. V gave up 8 bases and J gave up 0 bases, with 19 bases separating them. CDR3: CASRDSGMPMNTEAFF. Written as DNA, the CDR3 is TGTGCCAGCCGGGACTCCGGGATGCCTATGAACACTGAAGCTTTCTTT.

This clonotype was observed a handful of times. The chain links TRBV12-3 or TRBV12-4 to TRBJ2-2, with 8 positions matching TRBD1. The CDR3 is 16 amino acids. J was trimmed by 3 bases and V by 1 base; bases with no gene match: 4. CDR3: CASSLGTGLDTGELFF. In DNA, the CDR3 is TGTGCCAGCAGTTTAGGGACAGGGCTTGACACCGGGGAGCTGTTTTTT.

Note on this clonotype: Its ends do not fully match the called genes, so a read error is possible. This rearrangement joins TRBV2 to TRBJ2-1; 13 bases are a match to TRBD2. Per the germline V gene, CDR1 is SNHLY and CDR2 is FYNNEI. CDR3 length: 16 residues. The DNA for the CDR3 is TGTGCCAGCAGTGAAACGGGACTAGCGGGGAACAATGAGCAGCTCTTC. Amino acid sequence: CASSETGLAGNNEQLF.

This clonotype was observed a few times. This rearrangement joins TRBV28 to TRBJ2-5; tentatively, D is TRBD2 (6 bases). Trimming pared 7 bases from V and 6 bases from J, leaving 15 bases between. The CDR3 has 13 residues. Germline V lookup: CDR1 MDHEN, CDR2 SYDVKM. The CDR3 bases are TGTGCCAGCACCAATCCGGGGGAGCAGACCCAGTACTTC. Encoded protein: CASTNPGEQTQYF.

A few counts support this clonotype. V and J are TRBV4-2 and TRBJ2-2; TRBD1 matches at 7 bases. This CDR3 comprises 17 residues. CDR1 and CDR2 from the germline V gene are LGHNA and YNFKEQ. The J segment lost 5 bases and the V segment lost 3 bases, leaving 12 bases of the junction unmatched. CDR3 amino acids: CASSHSQAGTVTGELFF. DNA of the CDR3: TGTGCCAGCAGCCACTCTCAGGCCGGGACAGTAACCGGGGAGCTGTTTTTT.

The chain has TRBV4-3 and TRBJ2-5; D remains unclear. Germline lookup yields CDR1 LGHNA and CDR2 YSLEER. The CDR3 is made up of 16 amino acids. Trimming removed 1 base at V and 4 bases at J, with 16 bases between. CDR3 bases: TGCGCCAGCAGCCAAGGCAGCTTCTTGTCGGGAGAGACCCAGTACTTC. Protein product: CASSQGSFLSGETQYF.

The chain links TRBV28 to TRBJ2-3, with D uncertain. Between the trimmed V and J ends, which lost 6 bases and 2 bases, there was a span of 15 bases. CDR1 and CDR2 (germline): MDHEN, SYDVKM. The CDR3 is 15 amino acids. The CDR3 here is CASRPPGSPTDTQYF. The CDR3, as DNA: TGTGCCAGCAGGCCCCCGGGCTCCCCCACAGATACGCAGTATTTT.

This clonotype has only a few counts. J is TRBJ2-7 and V is TRBV18; possibly TRBD1 for D (6 bases). The CDR3 is made up of 13 amino acids. The V end lost 6 bases, the J end lost 5 bases, and 14 bases lay between the germline ends. CDR1 is KGHSH and CDR2 is LQKENI in the germline V gene. The CDR3 coding sequence is TGTGCCAGCTCGCCCGGGACATCGAACGAGCAGTACTTC. This translates into CASSPGTSNEQYF.

The chain links TRBV12-3 or TRBV12-4 to TRBJ2-3; 8 bases line up with TRBD1. This CDR3 is built from 15 residues. V lost 5 bases and J lost 3; bases outside the gene matches: 7. In DNA form, the CDR3 reads TGTGCCAGCAGTCCCCAGGGGGCATCTACAGATACGCAGTATTTT. Its translation: CASSPQGASTDTQYF.

The chain employs TRBV9 and TRBJ2-2; perhaps TRBD2 as D (5 bases). The CDR3 consists of 15 residues. CDR1 SGDLS and CDR2 YYNGEE come from the germline V gene. Deletions cut 5 bases from V and 4 bases from J, with 15 bases between. The chain's CDR3 is CASRNSDKPTGELFF. Written as DNA, the CDR3 is TGTGCCAGCAGAAATAGCGATAAACCCACCGGGGAGCTGTTTTTT.

This clonotype came up a few times. This chain joins TRBV12-3 or TRBV12-4 and TRBJ2-1, with TRBD2 matching over 9 bases. Trimming at V came to 1 base and at J to 4 bases, leaving 5 bases not matched to a gene. This CDR3 comprises 16 residues. CDR3 protein: CASSLVSGGIYNEQFF. In DNA, the CDR3 is TGTGCCAGCAGTTTAGTTAGCGGGGGTATATACAATGAGCAGTTCTTC.

This clonotype was seen a few times. The chain carries TRBV20-1 and TRBJ2-7; TRBD2 aligns across 14 bases. Per the germline V gene, CDR1 is DFQATT and CDR2 is SNEGSKA (reference sequence). The CDR3 extends over 11 amino acids. The CDR3 DNA reads as TGCGGGACTAGCGGGAGAAGCGAGCAGTACTTC. Translation: CGTSGRSEQYF.

This clonotype was detected a few times. The chain links TRBV5-1 to TRBJ2-3; D possibly matches TRBD1 or TRBD2 (5 bases each). The V end was cut by 4 bases, the J end by 2 bases, with 14 bases between. There are 15 residues in the CDR3. Germline V gene data show CDR1 as SGHRS and CDR2 as YFSETQ. The CDR3 sequence is CASSRDHGPTDTQYF. The CDR3 nucleotides read TGCGCCAGCAGCAGGGACCATGGACCCACAGATACGCAGTATTTT.

This chain joins TRBV20-1 and TRBJ2-5, with 8 bases aligning to TRBD1. V shed 7 bases, J shed 0 bases, and the junction held 19 bases outside the gene matches. Germline CDR1 reads DFQATT; CDR2 reads SNEGSKA (reference sequence). The CDR3 is 18 residues long. The CDR3 region has the DNA TGCAGTGGCAGACGCCGGGGACAGGACAAAAACCACCAAGAGACCCAGTACTTC. This gives the protein CSGRRRGQDKNHQETQYF.

The V gene is TRBV12-3 or TRBV12-4, the J gene TRBJ1-2; TRBD1 is a possible D gene (6 bases). The length of the CDR3 is 13 residues. V was clipped by 5 bases and J by 3 bases, with 10 bases between them. CDR3 nucleotides: TGTGCCAGCAGTACGACAGGATACTATGGCTACACCTTC. Protein sequence: CASSTTGYYGYTF.

The chain uses TRBV6-2 or TRBV6-3 and TRBJ2-1; D gene ambiguous. Germline CDR1 MNHEY, CDR2 SVGEGT. The CDR3 runs 15 residues. Trimming took off 8 bases at V and 9 bases at J, with 23 bases between the two ends. As DNA, the CDR3 is TGTGCCAGCGGAAAGTCACTCGAGTCTCTCGCTGAGCAGTTCTTC. This translates into CASGKSLESLAEQFF.

This rearrangement joins TRBV12-3 or TRBV12-4 to TRBJ1-5; D may be TRBD1 (5 bases). The CDR3 loop spans 15 amino acids. V was cut by 6 bases and J by 0 bases, with 12 bases left in between. CDR3 nucleotides: TGTGCCAGCAGGTCGACAGAATATAGCAATCAGCCCCAGCATTTT. It is translated as CASRSTEYSNQPQHF.

In this sample, this clonotype turned up once. The gene calls are TRBV29-1 and TRBJ1-1, with a tentative D call TRBD1 (5 bases). The CDR3 has 10 amino acids. Germline V gene lookup returns CDR1 SQVTM and CDR2 ANQGSEA. The ends were cut back, 7 bases at V and 11 bases at J, with 14 bases in the middle. Here the CDR3 reads CSATVGDAFF. The CDR3, as DNA: TGCAGCGCAACCGTAGGGGACGCTTTCTTT.

This chain connects TRBV20-1 to TRBJ2-3; 9 nucleotides agree with TRBD2. Trimming took 4 bases from V and 3 from J; bases not matched to a gene: 8. Germline V CDR1 and CDR2: DFQATT, SNEGSKA (reference sequence). The CDR3 extends over 15 amino acids. The CDR3, as DNA: TGCAGTGCTAACCCATTGGGACTAGCAACAGATACGCAGTATTTT. Translation gives CSANPLGLATDTQYF.

This clonotype was seen at least ten times. The chain links TRBV12-3 or TRBV12-4 to TRBJ2-5; unclear D gene. Trimming took 5 bases from V and 5 from J, leaving 12 bases between them. This CDR3 has 13 residues. The CDR3 reads CASSPTWRETQYF. In nucleotides, the CDR3 is TGTGCCAGCAGTCCAACTTGGCGGGAGACCCAGTACTTC.

The chain is built from TRBV20-1 and TRBJ2-7; D is perhaps TRBD1 or TRBD2 (5 bases each). From germline, CDR1 is DFQATT and CDR2 SNEGSKA (reference sequence). V gave up 3 bases and J gave up 0 bases, with 12 bases separating them. The CDR3 length is 14 residues. The CDR3 is CSASGAAGSYEQYF. In DNA form, the CDR3 reads TGCAGTGCTAGCGGGGCGGCCGGCTCCTACGAGCAGTACTTC.